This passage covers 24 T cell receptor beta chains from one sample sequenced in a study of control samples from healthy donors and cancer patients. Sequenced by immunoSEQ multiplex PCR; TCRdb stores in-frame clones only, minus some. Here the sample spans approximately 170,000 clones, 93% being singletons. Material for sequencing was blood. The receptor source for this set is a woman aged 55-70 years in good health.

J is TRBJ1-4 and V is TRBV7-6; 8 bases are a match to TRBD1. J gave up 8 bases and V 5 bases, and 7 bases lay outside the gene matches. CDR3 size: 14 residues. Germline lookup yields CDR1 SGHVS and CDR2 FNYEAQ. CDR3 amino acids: CASSIQGAGEKLFF. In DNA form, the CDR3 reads TGTGCCAGCAGCATTCAGGGGGCCGGGGAAAAACTGTTTTTT.

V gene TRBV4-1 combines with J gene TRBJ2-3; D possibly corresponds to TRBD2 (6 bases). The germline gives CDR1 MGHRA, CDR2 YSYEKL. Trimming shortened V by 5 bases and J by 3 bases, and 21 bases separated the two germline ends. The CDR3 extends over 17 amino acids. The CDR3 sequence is CASSFRVAVRSTDTQYF. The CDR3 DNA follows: TGCGCCAGCAGCTTTCGAGTAGCGGTACGATCTACAGATACGCAGTATTTT.

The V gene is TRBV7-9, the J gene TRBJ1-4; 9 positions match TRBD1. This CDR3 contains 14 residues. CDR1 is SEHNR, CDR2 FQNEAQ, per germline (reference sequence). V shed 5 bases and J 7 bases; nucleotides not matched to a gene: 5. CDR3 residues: CASSQGQGVEKLFF. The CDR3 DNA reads TGTGCCAGCAGCCAGGGACAGGGAGTTGAAAAACTGTTTTTT.

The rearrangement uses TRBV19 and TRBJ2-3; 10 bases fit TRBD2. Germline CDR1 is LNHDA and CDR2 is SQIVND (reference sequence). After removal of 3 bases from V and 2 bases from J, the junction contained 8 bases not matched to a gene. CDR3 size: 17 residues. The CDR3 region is CASSIMFTSGDTDTQYF. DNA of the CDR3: TGTGCCAGTAGTATCATGTTCACTAGCGGGGACACAGATACGCAGTATTTT.

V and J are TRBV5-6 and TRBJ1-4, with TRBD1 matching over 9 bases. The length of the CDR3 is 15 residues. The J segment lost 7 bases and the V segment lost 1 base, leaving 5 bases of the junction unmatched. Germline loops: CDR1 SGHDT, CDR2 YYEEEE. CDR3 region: CASSLTGQGSEKLFF. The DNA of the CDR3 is TGTGCCAGCAGCTTGACTGGACAGGGGAGTGAAAAACTGTTTTTT. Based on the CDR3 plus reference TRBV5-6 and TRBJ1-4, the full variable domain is DAGVTQSPTHLIKTRGQQVTLRCSPKSGHDTVSWYQQALGQGPQFIFQYYEEEERQRGNFPDRFSGHQFPNYSSELNVNALLLGDSALYLCASSLTGQGSEKLFFGSGTQLSVL.

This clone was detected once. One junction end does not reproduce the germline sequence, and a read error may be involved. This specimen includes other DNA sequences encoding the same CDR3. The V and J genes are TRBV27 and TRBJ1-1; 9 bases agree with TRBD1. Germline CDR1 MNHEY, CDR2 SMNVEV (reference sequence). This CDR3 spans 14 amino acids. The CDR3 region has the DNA TGTGCCAGCCAACCGGGACAGGGTAACACTGAGGCTTTCTTT. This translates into CASQPGQGNTEAFF.

The CDR3 sequence is CASSIDGGAGRNTEAFF. For the CDR3, the DNA is TGTGCCAGTAGTATAGATGGTGGTGCAGGAAGGAACACTGAAGCTTTCTTT. The chain couples TRBV19 to TRBJ1-1, with D unclear. CDR3 length: 17 residues. Trimming took off 0 bases at V and 1 base at J, with 15 bases between the two ends. Germline V gene sequence: CDR1 LNHDA, CDR2 SQIVND (reference sequence). Full variable domain (outside the CDR3, taken from reference TRBV19 and TRBJ1-1): DGGITQSPKYLFRKEGQNVTLSCEQNLNHDAMYWYRQDPGQGLRLIYYSQIVNDFQKGDIAEGYSVSREKKESFPLTVTSAQKNPTAFYLCASSIDGGAGRNTEAFFGQGTRLTVV.

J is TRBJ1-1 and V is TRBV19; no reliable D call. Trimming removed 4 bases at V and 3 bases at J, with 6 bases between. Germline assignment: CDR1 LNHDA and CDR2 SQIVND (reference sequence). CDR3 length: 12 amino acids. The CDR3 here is CASSNRYTEAFF. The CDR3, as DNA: TGTGCCAGTAGTAACCGGTACACTGAAGCTTTCTTT.

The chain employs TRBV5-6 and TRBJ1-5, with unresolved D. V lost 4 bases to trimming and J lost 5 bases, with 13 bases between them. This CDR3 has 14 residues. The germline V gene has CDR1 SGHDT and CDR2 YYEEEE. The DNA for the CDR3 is TGTGCCAGCAGCCAGTATAGGATGTATCAGCCCCAGCATTTT. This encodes CASSQYRMYQPQHF.

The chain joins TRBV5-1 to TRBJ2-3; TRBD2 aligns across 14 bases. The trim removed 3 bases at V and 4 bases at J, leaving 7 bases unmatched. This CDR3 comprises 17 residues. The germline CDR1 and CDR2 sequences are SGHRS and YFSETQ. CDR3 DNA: TGCGCCAGCAGCTGGGACGGACTAGCGGGGGGCTCAGATACGCAGTATTTT. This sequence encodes CASSWDGLAGGSDTQYF.

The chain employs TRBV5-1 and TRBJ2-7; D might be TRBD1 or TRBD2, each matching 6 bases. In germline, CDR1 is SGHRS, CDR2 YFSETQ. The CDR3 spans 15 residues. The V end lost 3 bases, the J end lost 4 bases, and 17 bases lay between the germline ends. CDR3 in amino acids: CASSWVGGTKYEQYF. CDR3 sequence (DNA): TGCGCCAGCAGCTGGGTGGGGGGCACGAAATACGAGCAGTACTTC.

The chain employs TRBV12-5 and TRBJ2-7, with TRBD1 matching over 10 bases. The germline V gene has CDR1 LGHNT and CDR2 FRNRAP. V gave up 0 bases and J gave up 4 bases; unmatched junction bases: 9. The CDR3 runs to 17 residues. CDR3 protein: CASGLVPVGTGVYEQYF. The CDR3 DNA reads TGTGCTAGTGGTTTGGTCCCGGTCGGGACAGGGGTTTACGAGCAGTACTTC.

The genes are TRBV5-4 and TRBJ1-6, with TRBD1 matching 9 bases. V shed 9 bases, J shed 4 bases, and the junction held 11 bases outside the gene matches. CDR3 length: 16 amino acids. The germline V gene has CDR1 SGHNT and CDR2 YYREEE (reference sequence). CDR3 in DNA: TGTGCCACCTTTTCGACAGGGGGTTCTTATAATTCACCCCTCCACTTT. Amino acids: CATFSTGGSYNSPLHF.

As DNA, the CDR3 is TGTGCCAGCAGTGCAACCAGACAGATCTCTGGAAACACCATATATTTT. This codes for CASSATRQISGNTIYF. The chain is built from TRBV6-2 or TRBV6-3 and TRBJ1-3; tentative D call: TRBD1 (5 bases). The CDR3 spans 16 residues. Germline-derived CDR1 and CDR2 are MNHEY and SVGEGT. Trimming pared 5 bases from V and 0 bases from J, leaving 14 bases between.

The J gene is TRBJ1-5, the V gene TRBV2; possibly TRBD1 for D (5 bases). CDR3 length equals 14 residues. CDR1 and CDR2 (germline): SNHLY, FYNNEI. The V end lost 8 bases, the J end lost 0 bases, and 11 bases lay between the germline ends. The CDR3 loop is CASGTVNSNQPQHF. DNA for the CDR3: TGTGCCAGCGGGACGGTGAATAGCAATCAGCCCCAGCATTTT.

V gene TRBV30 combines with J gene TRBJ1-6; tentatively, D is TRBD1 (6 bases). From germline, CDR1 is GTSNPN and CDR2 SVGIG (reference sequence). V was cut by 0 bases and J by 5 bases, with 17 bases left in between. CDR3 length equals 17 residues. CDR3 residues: CAWSVRGPLLHNSPLHF. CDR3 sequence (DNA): TGTGCCTGGAGTGTACGGGGGCCCCTGTTACATAATTCACCCCTCCACTTT.

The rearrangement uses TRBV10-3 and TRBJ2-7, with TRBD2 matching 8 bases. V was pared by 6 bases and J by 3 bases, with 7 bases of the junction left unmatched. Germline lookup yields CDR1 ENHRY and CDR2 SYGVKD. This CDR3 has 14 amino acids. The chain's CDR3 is CAIRGGLDIYEQYF. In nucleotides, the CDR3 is TGTGCCATCAGGGGGGGACTAGATATCTACGAGCAGTACTTC.

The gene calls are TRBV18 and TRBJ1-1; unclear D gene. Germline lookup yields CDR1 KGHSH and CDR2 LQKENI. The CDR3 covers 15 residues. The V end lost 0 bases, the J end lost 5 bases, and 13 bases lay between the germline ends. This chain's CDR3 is CASSPPGGDITEAFF. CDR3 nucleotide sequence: TGTGCCAGCTCACCACCAGGAGGAGATATAACTGAAGCTTTCTTT.

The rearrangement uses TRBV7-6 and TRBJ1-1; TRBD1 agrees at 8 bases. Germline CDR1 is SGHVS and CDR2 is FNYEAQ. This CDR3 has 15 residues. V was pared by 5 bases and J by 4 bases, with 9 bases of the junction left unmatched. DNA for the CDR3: TGTGCCAGCAGCCTCTTAGGACAGGGAATCACTGAAGCTTTCTTT. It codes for CASSLLGQGITEAFF.

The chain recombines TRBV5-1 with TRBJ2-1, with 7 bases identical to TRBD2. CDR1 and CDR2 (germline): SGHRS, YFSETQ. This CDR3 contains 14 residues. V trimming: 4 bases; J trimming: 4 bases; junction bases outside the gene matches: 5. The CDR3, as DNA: TGCGCCAGCAGCCCGTCGGGAGGATACAATGAGCAGTTCTTC. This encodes CASSPSGGYNEQFF.

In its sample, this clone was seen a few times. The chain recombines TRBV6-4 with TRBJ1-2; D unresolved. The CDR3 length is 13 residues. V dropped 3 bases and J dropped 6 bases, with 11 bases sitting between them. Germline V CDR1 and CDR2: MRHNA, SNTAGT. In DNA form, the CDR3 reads TGTGCCAGCAGTGAGGGAGGAAGTAATGGCTACACCTTC. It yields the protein CASSEGGSNGYTF.

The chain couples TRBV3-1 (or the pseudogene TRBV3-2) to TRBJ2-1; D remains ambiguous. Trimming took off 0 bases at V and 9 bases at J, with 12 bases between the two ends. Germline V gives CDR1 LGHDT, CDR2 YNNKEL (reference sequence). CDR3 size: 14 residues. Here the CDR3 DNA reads TGTGCCAGCAGCCAAGAAAGGAAACGTTGTGAGCAGTTCTTC. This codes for CASSQERKRCEQFF.

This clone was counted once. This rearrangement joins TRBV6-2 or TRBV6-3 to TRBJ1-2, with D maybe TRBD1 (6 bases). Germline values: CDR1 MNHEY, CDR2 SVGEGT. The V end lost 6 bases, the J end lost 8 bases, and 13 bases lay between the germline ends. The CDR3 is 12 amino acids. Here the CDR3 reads CASSDRLEGYTF. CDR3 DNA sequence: TGTGCCAGCAGCGACAGGCTGGAAGGCTACACCTTC.

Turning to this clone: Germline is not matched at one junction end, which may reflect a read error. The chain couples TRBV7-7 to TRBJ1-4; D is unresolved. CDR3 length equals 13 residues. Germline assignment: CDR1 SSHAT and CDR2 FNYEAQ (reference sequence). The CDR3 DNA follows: TGTGCTAGCAGCCCAAATCGGGGTGAAAAACTGTTTTTT. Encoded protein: CASSPNRGEKLFF.